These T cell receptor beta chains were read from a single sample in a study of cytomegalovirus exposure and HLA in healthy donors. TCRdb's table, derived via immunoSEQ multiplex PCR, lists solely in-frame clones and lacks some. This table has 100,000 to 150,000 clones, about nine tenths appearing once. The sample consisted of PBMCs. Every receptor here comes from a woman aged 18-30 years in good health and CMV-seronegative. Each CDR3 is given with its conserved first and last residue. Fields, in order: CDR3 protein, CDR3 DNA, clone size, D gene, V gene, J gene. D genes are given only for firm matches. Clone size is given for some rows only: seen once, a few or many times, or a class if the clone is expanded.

CDR3aa: CASSINSGRASYEQYF; CDR3nt: TGTGCCAGCAGCATTAATAGCGGGAGGGCCTCCTACGAGCAGTACTTC; abundance: NA; d_gene: TRBD2; v_gene: TRBV7-9; j_gene: TRBJ2-7
CDR3aa: CASSPGLGSYNEQFF; CDR3nt: TGTGCCAGTAGCCCCGGACTCGGCTCCTACAATGAGCAGTTCTTC; abundance: NA; d_gene: NA; v_gene: TRBV19; j_gene: TRBJ2-1
CDR3aa: CASSLGASPDQYF; CDR3nt: TGTGCCAGCAGTTTAGGAGCATCCCCCGACCAGTACTTC; abundance: once; d_gene: NA; v_gene: TRBV27; j_gene: TRBJ2-7
CDR3aa: CASSQEPPGGSYNEQFF; CDR3nt: TGTGCCAGCAGCCAAGAACCACCCGGCGGGAGCTACAATGAGCAGTTCTTC; abundance: NA; d_gene: TRBD2; v_gene: TRBV4-2; j_gene: TRBJ2-1
CDR3aa: CASAPGGSDYEQYF; CDR3nt: TGTGCCAGTGCCCCGGGGGGGTCGGACTACGAGCAGTACTTC; abundance: NA; d_gene: TRBD2; v_gene: TRBV19; j_gene: TRBJ2-7
CDR3aa: CASSSQEYEQYF; CDR3nt: TGTGCCAGCAGTTCACAGGAGTACGAGCAGTACTTC; abundance: NA; d_gene: NA; v_gene: TRBV28; j_gene: TRBJ2-7
CDR3aa: CASSKAGGGYQETQYF; CDR3nt: TGTGCCAGCAGCAAAGCGGGAGGGGGCTACCAAGAGACCCAGTACTTC; abundance: few; d_gene: TRBD2; v_gene: TRBV7-8; j_gene: TRBJ2-5
CDR3aa: CASSHRGGGRTEAFF; CDR3nt: TGTGCCAGCAGCCACAGGGGAGGTGGGAGGACTGAAGCTTTCTTT; abundance: NA; d_gene: TRBD1; v_gene: TRBV11-3; j_gene: TRBJ1-1
CDR3aa: CASSKRGGITGELFF; CDR3nt: TGTGCCAGCAGCAAGAGGGGGGGGATCACCGGGGAGCTGTTTTTT; abundance: NA; d_gene: NA; v_gene: TRBV5-4; j_gene: TRBJ2-2
CDR3aa: CASSFYPPGLNTGELFF; CDR3nt: TGCGCCAGCAGCTTCTATCCTCCGGGACTGAACACCGGGGAGCTGTTTTTT; abundance: NA; d_gene: NA; v_gene: TRBV5-1; j_gene: TRBJ2-2
CDR3aa: CASSAGQGYNEKLFF; CDR3nt: TGTGCCAGTAGTGCCGGACAGGGCTATAATGAAAAACTGTTTTTT; abundance: NA; d_gene: TRBD1; v_gene: TRBV19; j_gene: TRBJ1-4
CDR3aa: CASRRTGNEKLFF; CDR3nt: TGTGCCAGCAGAAGGACAGGGAATGAAAAACTGTTTTTT; abundance: NA; d_gene: TRBD1; v_gene: TRBV6-1; j_gene: TRBJ1-4
CDR3aa: CASSLAGLAHLNLSSYNEQFF; CDR3nt: TGTGCCAGCAGCTTAGCGGGACTAGCGCATTTAAATTTAAGCTCCTACAATGAGCAGTTCTTC; abundance: NA; d_gene: TRBD2; v_gene: TRBV7-2; j_gene: TRBJ2-1
CDR3aa: CASSYLQGSGYTF; CDR3nt: TGTGCCAGCAGTTACTTACAGGGAAGTGGCTACACCTTC; abundance: few; d_gene: NA; v_gene: TRBV6-6; j_gene: TRBJ1-2
CDR3aa: CASRLLTSGLADTQYF; CDR3nt: TGTGCCAGCAGGCTACTAACTAGTGGACTCGCAGATACGCAGTATTTT; abundance: NA; d_gene: NA; v_gene: TRBV2; j_gene: TRBJ2-3
CDR3aa: CASSSLQGRSSYNEQFF; CDR3nt: TGTGCCAGTAGTTCCCTCCAAGGGAGGTCATCCTACAATGAGCAGTTCTTC; abundance: NA; d_gene: NA; v_gene: TRBV19; j_gene: TRBJ2-1
CDR3aa: CASLSPGAGNEQFF; CDR3nt: TGTGCCAGTCTCTCACCAGGGGCTGGAAATGAGCAGTTCTTC; abundance: NA; d_gene: NA; v_gene: TRBV28; j_gene: TRBJ2-1
CDR3aa: CASVPLAGSADTQYF; CDR3nt: TGCGCCAGCGTACCCCTAGCGGGATCGGCAGATACGCAGTATTTT; abundance: NA; d_gene: TRBD2; v_gene: TRBV5-1; j_gene: TRBJ2-3
CDR3aa: CASTPPGGDGYTF; CDR3nt: TGCGCCAGCACCCCGCCTGGGGGGGATGGCTACACCTTC; abundance: NA; d_gene: NA; v_gene: TRBV23-1; j_gene: TRBJ1-2
CDR3aa: CATAIGVGYEQYF; CDR3nt: TGTGCCACTGCGATAGGGGTTGGGTACGAGCAGTACTTC; abundance: NA; d_gene: NA; v_gene: TRBV19; j_gene: TRBJ2-7
CDR3aa: CASSTGAISNYGYTF; CDR3nt: TGTGCCAGCTCTACAGGGGCCATTTCTAACTATGGCTACACCTTC; abundance: NA; d_gene: TRBD1; v_gene: TRBV5-6; j_gene: TRBJ1-2
CDR3aa: CASSLGGTGNQPQHF; CDR3nt: TGTGCCAGCAGCTTAGGCGGGACAGGCAATCAGCCCCAGCATTTT; abundance: NA; d_gene: TRBD1; v_gene: TRBV13; j_gene: TRBJ1-5
CDR3aa: CASSPGNYEQYF; CDR3nt: TGTGCCAGCAGCCCAGGGAACTACGAGCAGTACTTC; abundance: NA; d_gene: NA; v_gene: TRBV7-8; j_gene: TRBJ2-7
CDR3aa: CASSAQQAYEQYF; CDR3nt: TGTGCCAGCAGTGCTCAGCAGGCCTACGAGCAGTACTTC; abundance: few; d_gene: NA; v_gene: TRBV2; j_gene: TRBJ2-7
CDR3aa: CASSLKTSGIPHYEQYF; CDR3nt: TGTGCCAGCAGCTTAAAGACTAGCGGGATTCCCCACTACGAGCAGTACTTC; abundance: once; d_gene: TRBD2; v_gene: TRBV5-4; j_gene: TRBJ2-7
CDR3aa: CASSQGGLAGVETQYF; CDR3nt: TGCGCCAGCAGCCAAGGGGGACTAGCGGGAGTAGAGACCCAGTACTTC; abundance: NA; d_gene: TRBD2; v_gene: TRBV4-1; j_gene: TRBJ2-5
CDR3aa: CASSVGLDRGTQYF; CDR3nt: TGTGCCAGCAGCGTAGGACTAGACCGTGGGACCCAGTACTTC; abundance: NA; d_gene: NA; v_gene: TRBV9; j_gene: TRBJ2-5
CDR3aa: CASSLPTGLNTEAFF; CDR3nt: TGTGCCAGCAGCCTCCCGACAGGCTTAAACACTGAAGCTTTCTTT; abundance: NA; d_gene: NA; v_gene: TRBV13; j_gene: TRBJ1-1
CDR3aa: CATRLLNEKLFF; CDR3nt: TGTGCCACCCGACTCCTGAATGAAAAACTGTTTTTT; abundance: once; d_gene: NA; v_gene: TRBV28; j_gene: TRBJ1-4
CDR3aa: CASTQGGVNQPQHF; CDR3nt: TGTGCCAGCACCCAGGGTGGAGTAAATCAGCCCCAGCATTTT; abundance: NA; d_gene: NA; v_gene: TRBV7-9; j_gene: TRBJ1-5
CDR3aa: CASSLPPTANTGELFF; CDR3nt: TGCGCCAGCAGCTTACCCCCGACAGCGAACACCGGGGAGCTGTTTTTT; abundance: NA; d_gene: NA; v_gene: TRBV5-1; j_gene: TRBJ2-2
CDR3aa: CASSLATLRDRGRGGDGYTF; CDR3nt: TGTGCCAGCAGCTTGGCCACGCTCCGGGACAGGGGGCGGGGTGGAGATGGCTACACCTTC; abundance: NA; d_gene: TRBD1; v_gene: TRBV5-4; j_gene: TRBJ1-2
CDR3aa: CATAREGGETQYF; CDR3nt: TGTGCCACCGCCCGCGAGGGTGGGGAGACCCAGTACTTC; abundance: NA; d_gene: NA; v_gene: TRBV6-4; j_gene: TRBJ2-5
CDR3aa: CASSLEANLYNEQFF; CDR3nt: TGTGCCAGCAGCTTAGAAGCGAACCTCTACAATGAGCAGTTCTTC; abundance: NA; d_gene: NA; v_gene: TRBV7-6; j_gene: TRBJ2-1
CDR3aa: CASSLDRGRETQYF; CDR3nt: TGTGCCAGCAGCTTAGACAGGGGTAGAGAGACCCAGTACTTC; abundance: NA; d_gene: NA; v_gene: TRBV11-2; j_gene: TRBJ2-5
CDR3aa: CASSQDAGTSQETQYF; CDR3nt: TGCGCCAGCAGCCAGGATGCAGGGACATCGCAAGAGACCCAGTACTTC; abundance: NA; d_gene: NA; v_gene: TRBV4-1; j_gene: TRBJ2-5
CDR3aa: CASSQGRTGGLGGETQYF; CDR3nt: TGCGCCAGCAGCCAAGGCCGGACAGGGGGATTAGGGGGAGAGACCCAGTACTTC; abundance: NA; d_gene: TRBD1; v_gene: TRBV4-1; j_gene: TRBJ2-5
CDR3aa: CASSLEQLSSYEQYF; CDR3nt: TGTGCCAGCAGCTTGGAACAGTTGAGCTCCTACGAGCAGTACTTC; abundance: NA; d_gene: NA; v_gene: TRBV5-6; j_gene: TRBJ2-7
CDR3aa: CASSPEYSNQPQHF; CDR3nt: TGTGCCAGTAGTCCCGAGTATAGCAATCAGCCCCAGCATTTT; abundance: NA; d_gene: NA; v_gene: TRBV19; j_gene: TRBJ1-5
CDR3aa: CASSLPIAGTDTQYF; CDR3nt: TGTGCCAGCAGCTTACCAATAGCGGGAACAGATACGCAGTATTTT; abundance: NA; d_gene: TRBD2; v_gene: TRBV5-4; j_gene: TRBJ2-3
CDR3aa: CSVEGDSGINEQFF; CDR3nt: TGCAGCGTTGAAGGGGATAGCGGGATCAATGAGCAGTTCTTC; abundance: NA; d_gene: TRBD2; v_gene: TRBV29-1; j_gene: TRBJ2-1
CDR3aa: CASSPSAGLGTKNIQYF; CDR3nt: TGTGCCAGCAGCCCCTCCGCGGGATTGGGAACCAAAAACATTCAGTACTTC; abundance: NA; d_gene: NA; v_gene: TRBV7-9; j_gene: TRBJ2-4
CDR3aa: CASSVGGATRETQYF; CDR3nt: TGTGCCAGCAGCGTTGGGGGGGCTACAAGGGAGACCCAGTACTTC; abundance: NA; d_gene: NA; v_gene: TRBV7-9; j_gene: TRBJ2-5
CDR3aa: CASSLVQGYNEQFF; CDR3nt: TGTGCCAGCAGCTTAGTGCAGGGGTACAATGAGCAGTTCTTC; abundance: once; d_gene: NA; v_gene: TRBV11-2; j_gene: TRBJ2-1
CDR3aa: CASSLVPSGKYEQFF; CDR3nt: TGCGCCAGCAGCTTGGTTCCTAGCGGGAAGTACGAGCAGTTCTTC; abundance: NA; d_gene: TRBD2; v_gene: TRBV5-1; j_gene: TRBJ2-1
CDR3aa: CASSDSTMNTEAFF; CDR3nt: TGTGCCAGCAGTGACAGTACCATGAACACTGAAGCTTTCTTT; abundance: NA; d_gene: NA; v_gene: TRBV6-1; j_gene: TRBJ1-1
CDR3aa: CASSLGHGTEAFF; CDR3nt: TGTGCCAGCAGCTTAGGACACGGCACTGAAGCTTTCTTT; abundance: few; d_gene: NA; v_gene: TRBV7-2; j_gene: TRBJ1-1
CDR3aa: CASSSWTAPWGYTF; CDR3nt: TGTGCCAGCAGCTCTTGGACAGCCCCATGGGGCTACACCTTC; abundance: NA; d_gene: NA; v_gene: TRBV7-2; j_gene: TRBJ1-2
CDR3aa: CASSATGPTGANVLTF; CDR3nt: TGTGCCAGCAGTGCGACAGGGCCCACCGGGGCCAACGTCCTGACTTTC; abundance: NA; d_gene: TRBD1; v_gene: TRBV6-1; j_gene: TRBJ2-6
CDR3aa: CASSLAYSPGQGAYEQYF; CDR3nt: TGTGCCAGCAGCCTAGCCTATTCACCGGGACAGGGGGCATACGAGCAGTACTTC; abundance: NA; d_gene: TRBD1; v_gene: TRBV9; j_gene: TRBJ2-7